Below are 32 T cell receptor beta chains sequenced from a single sample in a study of low-dose radiotherapy and immunotherapy resistance in tumors. This sample's time point: after trial treatment. Regarding treatment: LDRT plus nivolumab, ipilimumab, low-dose cyclophosphamide and aspirin (RACIN trial). Priming of first-strand cDNA relied on TRAV- and TRBV-specific primers (covering alpha and beta chains). The authors ran around 22 PCR cycles to amplify TCRs with a constant-region primer and V-primer adapter. TCRdb re-analysed the reads in MiXCR, keeping a single row per CDR3 protein. Of about 58,000 distinct CDR3 sequences in the sample, 20% to 25% were seen once. The sequencing here drew on PBMCs, taken after low-dose radiotherapy plus immunotherapy. The receptors originated from a male donor with prostate cancer.

This clonotype was detected only a few times. This sequence may be a read error, since a much larger clone differs from it by one base. CDR3 loop: CASSHSRSGLETQYF. Written as DNA, the CDR3 is TGTGCCAGCAGTCACTCGAGATCGGGGCTTGAGACCCAGTACTTC. This chain joins TRBV6-5 and TRBJ2-5; the D gene could be TRBD1 or TRBD2 (5 bases each). There are 15 residues in the CDR3. Germline CDR1 is MNHEY and CDR2 is SVGAGI.

The genes are TRBV20-1 and TRBJ1-4; 11 bases align to TRBD1. Germline V gene data show CDR1 as DFQATT and CDR2 as SNEGSKA (reference sequence). J gave up 1 base and V 0 bases, and 4 bases lay outside the gene matches. The CDR3 is made up of 17 amino acids. The CDR3 loop reads CSARDRDRGGTNEKLFF. CDR3 in DNA: TGCAGTGCTAGAGACCGGGACAGGGGGGGAACTAATGAAAAACTGTTTTTT.

This clonotype has ten or more counts. This sequence joins TRBV6-5 and TRBJ2-5; D call uncertain. Germline values: CDR1 MNHEY, CDR2 SVGAGI. The CDR3 has 17 residues. Trimming stripped 5 bases from V and 2 bases from J, with 21 bases between. The DNA for the CDR3 is TGTGCCAGCAGTGAATTTTTTTTTCAGGTTCAACAAGAGACCCAGTACTTC. Translated, it gives CASSEFFFQVQQETQYF.

This clonotype was recorded at least ten times. The genes are TRBV20-1 and TRBJ1-1; D not certain. V was trimmed by 4 bases and J by 1 base, leaving 16 bases between them. The CDR3 is 15 residues long. Looked up from germline, CDR1 is DFQATT and CDR2 is SNEGSKA (reference sequence). CDR3 in DNA: TGCAGTGCTAATGCCCCAGGCCGCGCGAACACTGAAGCTTTCTTT. It yields the protein CSANAPGRANTEAFF.

In regard to this clonotype: Since a far larger clone is one base different, this is likely a read error. The chain couples TRBV6-6 to TRBJ2-7; weak D call: TRBD2 (6 bases). The CDR3 extends over 12 amino acids. Germline V CDR1 and CDR2: MNHNY, SVGAGI (reference sequence). Trimming stripped 5 bases from V and 6 bases from J, with 11 bases between. The CDR3 spells CASSQRGSEQYF. CDR3 coding DNA: TGTGCCAGCAGTCAACGGGGGAGCGAGCAGTACTTC.

This clonotype was found a few times. A read error may be the cause here, since a much bigger clone is one base away. This chain connects TRBV11-2 to TRBJ2-7; 12 nucleotides line up with TRBD2. This CDR3 is built from 14 residues. Per germline, CDR1 SGHAT and CDR2 FQNNGV. This chain's CDR3 is CASTLAGGPYEQYF. The CDR3 DNA reads TGTGCCAGCACCCTAGCGGGGGGGCCCTATGAGCAGTACTTC.

V is TRBV27 and J is TRBJ2-1; D is uncertain. V lost 2 bases and J lost 6, with 8 bases in between. The CDR3 totals 13 residues. Germline lookup yields CDR1 MNHEY and CDR2 SMNVEV (reference sequence). CDR3 sequence (DNA): TGTGCCAGCAGTTTAGGCGGCGTCAATGAGCAGTTCTTC. Amino acids: CASSLGGVNEQFF.

The gene calls are TRBV20-1 and TRBJ2-7, with D maybe TRBD2 (6 bases). This CDR3 spans 13 amino acids. The ends were cut back, 3 bases at V and 4 bases at J, with 13 bases in the middle. Per germline, CDR1 DFQATT and CDR2 SNEGSKA (reference sequence). CDR3 sequence (DNA): TGCAGTGCTAGTCCGGGGGAGCCTTACGAGCAGTACTTC. Translated: CSASPGEPYEQYF.

This clonotype occurred once. A much larger clone lies one base from this, so it may be a read error. CDR3 sequence reads: CSARGAGETQFF. DNA of the CDR3: TGCAGTGCTAGGGGGGCCGGGGAGACCCAGTTCTTC. The chain employs TRBV20-1 and TRBJ2-1; maybe TRBD1 (6 bases). Trimming stripped 3 bases from V and 13 bases from J, with 16 bases between. CDR3 size: 12 residues. CDR1 and CDR2 from the germline V gene are DFQATT and SNEGSKA (reference sequence).

At least ten counts were recorded for this clonotype. The chain employs TRBV20-1 and TRBJ2-6; 7 nucleotides align to TRBD1. V shed 5 bases, J shed 2 bases, and the junction held 6 bases outside the gene matches. The germline V gene has CDR1 DFQATT and CDR2 SNEGSKA (reference sequence). The CDR3 is 15 residues long. CDR3 protein: CSADRTGAGANVLTF. The CDR3 DNA reads TGCAGTGCTGATAGGACAGGCGCTGGGGCCAACGTCCTGACTTTC.

The V call is TRBV6-2 or TRBV6-3, the J call TRBJ2-1; 10 bases are a match to TRBD1. The length of the CDR3 is 14 residues. The V and J ends lost 6 bases and 7 bases, in that order; junction bases with no gene match: 6. The germline V gene has CDR1 MNHEY and CDR2 SVGEGT. Written as DNA, the CDR3 is TGTGCCAGCAGGACCGGGACAGGGGTAAATGAGCAGTTCTTC. Protein: CASRTGTGVNEQFF.

Ten or more counts support this clonotype. The chain is built from TRBV19 and TRBJ1-5; no definite D call. Germline V CDR1 and CDR2: LNHDA, SQIVND (reference sequence). Trimming took off 5 bases at V and 4 bases at J, with 15 bases between the two ends. This CDR3 spans 15 amino acids. The DNA of the CDR3 is TGTGCCAGTAGTCCTAATGGTGGGTGGAATCAGCCCCAGCATTTT. This gives the protein CASSPNGGWNQPQHF.

Turning to this clonotype: This sequence is one base from a far larger clone and is likely a read error. This chain links TRBV12-3 or TRBV12-4 with TRBJ2-7, with D possibly TRBD2 on 6 matching bases. This CDR3 is built from 15 residues. Written as DNA, the CDR3 is TGTGCCAGCAGATTAGTAGCTGGGGGGTCTTACGAGCAGTACTTC. Protein: CASRLVAGGSYEQYF.

There are many counts of this clonotype. This sequence joins TRBV29-1 and TRBJ1-1; 8 nucleotides align to TRBD1. J was trimmed by 8 bases and V by 6 bases; bases with no gene match: 17. CDR1 is SQVTM and CDR2 is ANQGSEA in the germline V gene. The CDR3 extends over 15 amino acids. The CDR3 DNA reads TGCAGCGTAGCCGCCGGGACAGGAATAGGTACCGAAGCTTTCTTT. It translates to CSVAAGTGIGTEAFF.

This chain joins TRBV6-6 and TRBJ1-5, with D tentatively TRBD1 (5 bases). V dropped 5 bases and J dropped 7 bases, with 21 bases sitting between them. The germline V gene has CDR1 MNHNY and CDR2 SVGAGI (reference sequence). The CDR3 has 16 residues. DNA for the CDR3: TGTGCCAGCAGTGATCCCCTAGGGGCTACACTACAGCCCCAGCATTTT. It yields the protein CASSDPLGATLQPQHF.

This sequence joins TRBV6-5 and TRBJ2-2; no clear D. This CDR3 is 14 amino acids long. Trimming took off 6 bases at V and 5 bases at J, with 13 bases between the two ends. Germline V gene lookup returns CDR1 MNHEY and CDR2 SVGAGI. The CDR3 loop reads CASSVKDGTGELFF. CDR3 sequence (DNA): TGTGCCAGCAGCGTAAAAGACGGAACCGGGGAGCTGTTTTTT.

This clonotype occurred many times. V usage is TRBV30 and J usage is TRBJ2-1; 9 bases align to TRBD2. The CDR3 runs to 13 residues. Losses at the gene ends were 3 bases for V and 9 bases for J; bases not matched to a gene: 6. Per the germline V gene, CDR1 is GTSNPN and CDR2 is SVGIG (reference sequence). CDR3 sequence: CAWRKSAGGEQFF. In DNA, the CDR3 is TGTGCCTGGAGGAAGTCAGCGGGAGGTGAGCAGTTCTTC. Filled out from reference TRBV30 and TRBJ2-1, the complete variable domain reads SQTIHQWPATLVQPVGSPLSLECTVEGTSNPNLYWYRQAAGRGLQLLFYSVGIGQISSEVPQNLSASRPQDRQFILSSKKLLLSDSGFYLCAWRKSAGGEQFFGPGTRLTVL.

Regarding this clonotype: A far larger clone is just one base off, so this is likely a read error. The rearrangement joins TRBV5-1 to TRBJ2-7; D could derive from TRBD1 or TRBD2 (7 bases each). Germline lookup yields CDR1 SGHRS and CDR2 YFSETQ. CDR3 size: 14 residues. V was pared by 4 bases and J by 7 bases, with 18 bases between. The CDR3 spells CASSAGGGGNEQYF. CDR3 sequence (DNA): TGCGCCAGCAGCGCAGGGGGGGGCGGGAATGAGCAGTACTTC.

This chain uses TRBV5-6 with TRBJ1-2; tentatively, D is TRBD1 (5 bases). CDR1 SGHDT and CDR2 YYEEEE come from the germline V gene. V lost 4 bases and J lost 2, with 15 bases in between. This CDR3 comprises 15 residues. Written as DNA, the CDR3 is TGTGCCAGCAGCAGAGTCGACAGTTTCAACTATGGCTACACCTTC. It encodes CASSRVDSFNYGYTF.

J is TRBJ1-5 and V is TRBV6-5; D might be TRBD1 (6 bases). This CDR3 comprises 16 residues. The germline V gene encodes CDR1 MNHEY and CDR2 SVGAGI. The V and J ends lost 5 bases and 6 bases respectively, with 20 bases between them. The CDR3 spells CASSATSGGAGQPQHF. Written as DNA, the CDR3 is TGTGCCAGCAGTGCGACTAGCGGGGGGGCCGGTCAGCCCCAGCATTTT.

At least ten counts were recorded for this clonotype. The rearrangement joins TRBV28 to TRBJ2-7, with 11 nucleotides matching TRBD1. From germline, CDR1 is MDHEN and CDR2 SYDVKM. The CDR3 is 15 residues long. With V trimmed by 2 bases and J by 3 bases, 3 bases remained unmatched. In DNA form, the CDR3 reads TGTGCCAGCAGTTTAACGGGACAGGGGGACTACGAGCAGTACTTC. This gives the protein CASSLTGQGDYEQYF.

This clonotype was counted ten times or more. J is TRBJ2-7 and V is TRBV7-8, with a possible D match to TRBD1 (6 bases). V lost 3 bases and J 4 bases, leaving 10 bases between the germline ends. The length of the CDR3 is 13 residues. Germline values: CDR1 SGHVS, CDR2 FQNEAQ. CDR3 DNA sequence: TGTGCCAGCAGCTTTAACAGGGCGTACGAGCAGTACTTC. As protein: CASSFNRAYEQYF.

This clonotype was counted at least ten times. J is TRBJ2-5 and V is TRBV29-1, with D tentatively TRBD2 (6 bases). V lost 6 bases and J 5 bases, leaving 13 bases between the germline ends. The CDR3 is 12 amino acids. Germline loops: CDR1 SQVTM, CDR2 ANQGSEA. CDR3: CSVGGLAETQYF. As DNA, the CDR3 is TGCAGCGTGGGGGGACTCGCCGAGACCCAGTACTTC.

The V gene is TRBV3-1, the J gene TRBJ2-6; tentatively, D is TRBD2 (5 bases). V shed 0 bases and J shed 2 bases, with 11 bases lying between them. The CDR3 is 17 residues long. Germline V CDR1 and CDR2: LGHDT, YNNKEL (reference sequence). CDR3 amino acids: CASSQDWGAPGANVLTF. CDR3 DNA: TGTGCCAGCAGCCAAGATTGGGGAGCCCCTGGGGCCAACGTCCTGACTTTC.

In its sample, this clonotype was seen many times. V usage is TRBV3-1 and J usage is TRBJ2-1, with D possibly being TRBD2 (6 bases). V was cut by 1 base and J by 8 bases, with 9 bases left in between. CDR3 length equals 13 residues. Per germline, CDR1 LGHDT and CDR2 YNNKEL (reference sequence). As DNA, the CDR3 is TGTGCCAGCAGCCAAGGGCGGGGCGATGAGCAGTTCTTC. Translating it yields CASSQGRGDEQFF.

The rearrangement uses TRBV4-3 and TRBJ2-7; TRBD2 aligns across 9 bases. The CDR3 sequence is 15 residues long. Losses at the gene ends were 0 bases for V and 6 bases for J; bases not matched to a gene: 6. Germline CDR1 LGHNA, CDR2 YSLEER. CDR3 sequence (DNA): TGCGCCAGCAGCCAAGATTTTAGCGGGGGAGGCGAGCAGTACTTC. This codes for CASSQDFSGGGEQYF.

This clonotype came up many times. This chain uses TRBV5-1 with TRBJ2-7; D is unresolved. Trimming took 4 bases from V and 6 from J, leaving 20 bases between them. CDR1 is SGHRS, CDR2 YFSETQ, per germline. CDR3 size: 15 residues. The CDR3 is CASSERTDLPFEQYF. CDR3 nucleotide sequence: TGCGCCAGCAGCGAGAGGACCGACCTGCCATTCGAGCAGTACTTC.

Turning to this clonotype: A far bigger clonotype differs at one base, so this is likely a read error. V usage is TRBV7-3 and J usage is TRBJ2-3, with 10 bases matching TRBD2. V was clipped by 5 bases and J by 5 bases; unmatched bases: 10. In germline, CDR1 is SGHTA, CDR2 FQGTGA. CDR3 length: 16 amino acids. The CDR3 sequence is CASSPRGASGRDTQYF. CDR3 nucleotides: TGTGCCAGCAGCCCCAGAGGGGCTAGCGGGAGAGATACGCAGTATTTT. The whole variable domain, filled in from reference TRBV7-3 and TRBJ2-3, reads GAGVSQTPSNKVTEKGKYVELRCDPISGHTALYWYRQSLGQGPEFLIYFQGTGAADDSGLPNDRFFAVRPEGSVSTLKIQRTERGDSAVYLCASSPRGASGRDTQYFGPGTRLTVL.

This clonotype was detected many times. The genes are TRBV7-2 and TRBJ2-1; unclear D gene. CDR1 and CDR2 from the germline V gene are SGHTA and FQGNSA. Trimming removed 5 bases from V and 9 bases from J, with 14 bases in between. There are 13 residues in the CDR3. The CDR3 DNA sequence: TGTGCCAGCAGCACGGACCCGCGATCTGAGCAGTTCTTC. It translates to CASSTDPRSEQFF.

This clonotype was seen ten or more times. The gene calls are TRBV3-1 and TRBJ1-2; TRBD1 aligns across 7 bases. The germline V gene has CDR1 LGHDT and CDR2 YNNKEL (reference sequence). V dropped 2 bases and J dropped 6; count of bases not matched to a gene: 9. The CDR3 totals 15 residues. The CDR3 loop is CASSQRGGGGDGYTF. CDR3 DNA sequence: TGTGCCAGCAGCCAAAGAGGAGGGGGCGGCGATGGCTACACCTTC.

This clonotype has ten or more counts. This chain links TRBV10-3 with TRBJ2-7; D is uncertain. V lost 3 bases and J 4 bases, leaving 7 bases between the germline ends. The CDR3 covers 12 residues. Germline V lookup: CDR1 ENHRY, CDR2 SYGVKD. The chain's CDR3 is CAISESGYEQYF. DNA of the CDR3: TGTGCCATCAGTGAATCTGGGTACGAGCAGTACTTC.

J is TRBJ2-6 and V is TRBV20-1, with D possibly called TRBD1 or TRBD2 (5 bases each). Deletions cut 3 bases from V and 2 bases from J, with 17 bases between. The CDR3 has 17 residues. Germline-derived CDR1 and CDR2 are DFQATT and SNEGSKA (reference sequence). The CDR3 sequence is CSARETKGSTGANVLTF. Written as DNA, the CDR3 is TGCAGTGCTAGGGAAACAAAGGGGAGTACTGGGGCCAACGTCCTGACTTTC.